Listed below are T cell receptor beta chains from one sample, sequenced in a study of blood T cells in healthy people across ages. TCRdb reanalysed the 5' RACE reads using MiXCR and keeps one entry per CDR3 protein. The sample shows hundreds of thousands of distinct CDR3 sequences, less than 25% of them seen only once. These data are also associated with another study on T cells of mothers and their children.

The sample consisted of blood. The source is a boy under 18 in good health. CDR3s include the opening cysteine and the closing phenylalanine or tryptophan. A D gene is named only where the DNA matches it firmly. Clone size appears in some rows only: once, few, many, or a class for an expanded clone.

>TRBJ2-7|NA|NA|15|TRBV4-2
CASSPRPRGDYEQYF
TGTGCCAGCAGCCCCCGCCCCAGGGGGGACTACGAGCAGTACTTC
>TRBJ2-5|NA|NA|14|TRBV5-1
CASSLVAEAETQYF
TGCGCCAGCAGCTTAGTGGCCGAAGCGGAGACCCAGTACTTC
>TRBJ1-2|NA|NA|16|TRBV20-1
CSARGFLFEGYYGYTF
TGCAGTGCCAGGGGATTTCTCTTTGAGGGTTACTATGGCTACACCTTC
>TRBJ1-2|TRBD1|few|15|TRBV11-2
CASSLATGSPYGYTF
TGTGCCAGCAGCTTAGCGACAGGGTCCCCTTATGGCTACACCTTC
>TRBJ2-5|TRBD1|few|14|TRBV7-2
CASSEGQVQETQYF
TGTGCCAGCAGCGAAGGACAGGTTCAAGAGACCCAGTACTTC
>TRBJ2-7|TRBD2|few|18|TRBV28
CASSLGFGLAANIYEQYF
TGTGCCAGCAGTTTGGGATTCGGACTAGCGGCAAATATCTACGAGCAGTACTTC
>TRBJ2-7|TRBD1|few|14|TRBV5-5
CASRQGTAAYEQYF
TGTGCCAGCAGACAGGGGACCGCCGCCTACGAGCAGTACTTC
>TRBJ2-2|TRBD1|few|16|TRBV6-2/TRBV6-3
CASSLPGQANTGELFF
TGTGCCAGCAGTCTACCGGGACAGGCGAACACCGGGGAGCTGTTTTTT
>TRBJ1-1|NA|once|14|TRBV7-9
CASSLSGRATEAFF
TGTGCCAGCAGCTTAAGTGGCCGGGCCACTGAAGCTTTCTTT
>TRBJ1-4|NA|NA|14|TRBV6-5
CASSYKGLGEKLFF
TGTGCCAGCAGTTACAAGGGTTTGGGAGAAAAACTGTTTTTT
>TRBJ1-4|TRBD1|NA|18|TRBV20-1
CSARDGKFGDRGREKLFF
TGCAGTGCTAGAGATGGCAAGTTTGGGGACAGGGGACGTGAAAAACTGTTTTTT
>TRBJ1-2|NA|NA|13|TRBV29-1
CSVFFTGNDGYTF
TGCAGCGTTTTTTTCACAGGGAACGATGGCTACACCTTC
>TRBJ2-3|TRBD1|NA|14|TRBV20-1
CSAADRESTDTQYF
TGCAGTGCCGCGGACAGGGAGAGCACAGATACGCAGTATTTT
>TRBJ1-6|NA|few|14|TRBV7-3
CASSLLVPNSPLHF
TGTGCCAGCAGCTTACTCGTCCCTAATTCACCCCTCCACTTT
>TRBJ2-3|TRBD2|NA|17|TRBV10-3
CAISLPSGGQLTDTQYF
TGTGCCATCAGTCTCCCTAGCGGGGGGCAACTCACAGATACGCAGTATTTT
>TRBJ1-2|TRBD1|NA|17|TRBV28
CASSLPLRTGKFYGYTF
TGTGCCAGCAGTTTACCCCTCCGGACAGGGAAATTCTATGGCTACACCTTC
>TRBJ2-3|TRBD2|few|15|TRBV2
CASSELAVRGDTQYF
TGTGCCAGCAGTGAGCTAGCGGTTAGAGGAGATACGCAGTATTTT
>TRBJ1-3|NA|few|16|TRBV6-6
CASSSLASVSGNTIYF
TGTGCCAGCAGTTCCCTTGCATCAGTTTCTGGAAACACCATATATTTT
>TRBJ2-1|TRBD2|few|14|TRBV29-1
CSVDSGRAYNEQFF
TGCAGCGTTGACTCCGGGAGGGCCTACAATGAGCAGTTCTTC
>TRBJ2-5|TRBD1|NA|15|TRBV7-3
CASSSQPGQQETQYF
TGTGCCAGCAGCTCCCAACCGGGACAGCAAGAGACCCAGTACTTC
>TRBJ1-2|TRBD1|NA|13|TRBV5-1
CASREGAGYGYTF
TGCGCCAGCAGGGAGGGGGCAGGCTATGGCTACACCTTC
>TRBJ2-1|TRBD2|few|17|TRBV3-1
CATQRGSGEGRYNEQFF
TGTGCCACCCAGCGGGGTTCCGGAGAGGGAAGATACAATGAGCAGTTCTTC
>TRBJ2-2|NA|many|13|TRBV18
CASRNINTGELFF
TGTGCCAGCCGAAACATAAACACCGGGGAGCTGTTTTTT
>TRBJ1-2|NA|NA|16|TRBV7-9
CASSLREGIDDYGYTF
TGTGCCAGCAGCTTACGCGAGGGTATAGATGACTATGGCTACACCTTC
>TRBJ2-1|TRBD2|NA|18|TRBV20-1
CSARDFRTSGPRYNEQFF
TGCAGTGCTAGAGATTTTAGGACTAGCGGGCCGCGGTACAATGAGCAGTTCTTC
>TRBJ1-1|NA|NA|14|TRBV7-9
CASSLGGPLSEAFF
TGTGCCAGCAGCTTGGGGGGCCCTCTTTCTGAAGCTTTCTTT
>TRBJ2-3|NA|few|13|TRBV2
CARAGIPTDTQYF
TGTGCCAGGGCAGGGATCCCCACAGATACGCAGTATTTT
>TRBJ2-7|TRBD2|NA|15|TRBV5-1
CASSVISGTSYEQYF
TGCGCCAGCAGCGTGATTAGCGGGACCTCCTACGAGCAGTACTTC
>TRBJ2-7|NA|few|15|TRBV7-2
CASSLVSGELYEQYF
TGTGCCAGCAGCTTAGTTAGCGGCGAGCTTTACGAGCAGTACTTC
>TRBJ2-1|NA|NA|16|TRBV27
CASSFLMGRLYNEQFF
TGTGCCAGCAGTTTCCTCATGGGTCGGCTCTACAATGAGCAGTTCTTC
>TRBJ2-1|NA|few|14|TRBV3-1
CASSPSVRGNEQFF
TGTGCCAGCAGCCCATCGGTTAGGGGCAATGAGCAGTTCTTC
>TRBJ2-4|NA|NA|15|TRBV24-1
CATSDLRDGKNIQYF
TGTGCCACCAGTGATTTGCGGGACGGGAAAAACATTCAGTACTTC
>TRBJ2-1|TRBD1|many|13|TRBV24-1
CASRDRDYNEQFF
TGTGCCAGCCGGGACAGGGACTACAATGAGCAGTTCTTC
>TRBJ2-2|TRBD1|few|15|TRBV3-1
CASSQGATNTGELFF
TGTGCCAGCTCCCAGGGGGCGACGAACACCGGGGAGCTGTTTTTT
>TRBJ2-1|NA|few|14|TRBV27
CASSPRGAYNEQFF
TGTGCCAGCAGTCCTAGAGGGGCATACAATGAGCAGTTCTTC
>TRBJ1-4|NA|NA|12|TRBV7-8
CASSPGTIKLFF
TGTGCCAGCAGCCCCGGGACAATTAAGCTGTTTTTT
>TRBJ1-2|TRBD1|NA|16|TRBV4-3
CASSQEHDRGLYGYTF
TGCGCCAGCAGCCAAGAACACGACAGGGGGCTGTATGGCTACACCTTC
>TRBJ2-5|NA|NA|15|TRBV7-8
CASSMNPGPTETQYF
TGTGCCAGCAGCATGAATCCGGGACCCACAGAGACCCAGTACTTC
>TRBJ2-7|TRBD2|few|14|TRBV10-3
CAISESEAGYEQYF
TGTGCCATCAGTGAATCAGAAGCGGGGTACGAGCAGTACTTC
>TRBJ1-1|NA|NA|12|TRBV11-2
CASSPPVTEAFF
TGTGCCAGCAGCCCCCCCGTCACTGAAGCTTTCTTT
>TRBJ2-1|NA|few|14|TRBV18
CASSPLSDRNEQFF
TGTGCCAGCTCACCCTTATCAGACAGGAATGAGCAGTTCTTC
>TRBJ2-4|TRBD2|few|14|TRBV6-2/TRBV6-3
CASRATSGKNIQYF
TGTGCCAGCCGTGCGACTAGCGGAAAAAACATTCAGTACTTC
>TRBJ2-5|NA|NA|15|TRBV6-1
CASSQGVTYQETQYF
TGTGCCAGCAGCCAAGGAGTGACTTACCAAGAGACCCAGTACTTC
>TRBJ2-3|TRBD2|NA|14|TRBV6-5
CASSQGLAAGTQYF
TGTGCCAGCAGTCAGGGACTAGCGGCGGGTACGCAGTATTTT
>TRBJ2-5|TRBD2|NA|16|TRBV6-1
CASSLGTSGVQETQYF
TGTGCCAGCAGCCTCGGGACTAGCGGGGTCCAAGAGACCCAGTACTTC
>TRBJ2-3|TRBD1|NA|16|TRBV12-3/TRBV12-4
CASSSSGQGETDTQYF
TGTGCCAGCAGCTCGAGTGGACAGGGAGAAACAGATACGCAGTATTTT
>TRBJ2-7|TRBD2|few|17|TRBV6-5
CASSYGTSGAISYEQYF
TGTGCCAGCAGTTACGGCACTAGCGGGGCTATCTCCTACGAGCAGTACTTC
>TRBJ2-1|TRBD2|NA|15|TRBV5-1
CASSLKAGDHNEQFF
TGCGCCAGCAGCTTGAAGGCGGGGGACCACAATGAGCAGTTCTTC
>TRBJ1-3|TRBD1|NA|17|TRBV28
CASSPTQGGLAGNTIYF
TGTGCCAGCAGCCCTACGCAGGGGGGACTAGCCGGAAACACCATATATTTT
>TRBJ1-2|NA|NA|15|TRBV11-2
CASSSQPGVRYGYTF
TGTGCCAGCAGCTCACAGCCAGGGGTGCGCTATGGCTACACCTTC
>TRBJ2-7|TRBD1|NA|13|TRBV20-1
CSARDRRDYEQYF
TGCAGTGCCAGGGACAGGAGGGACTACGAGCAGTACTTC
>TRBJ2-5|TRBD2|many|15|TRBV10-3
CAISESRSGEETQYF
TGTGCCATCAGTGAGTCGCGTAGCGGGGAGGAGACCCAGTACTTC
>TRBJ2-3|NA|few|15|TRBV2
CASRDRRTSTDTQYF
TGTGCCAGCAGAGACCGAAGGACTAGCACAGATACGCAGTATTTT